This T cell receptor beta chain comes out of a study of cytotoxic CD8 clonotypes in ibrutinib-treated CLL. Study context: Specimens for response were gathered following a median around a year of therapy, spanning 6 to 36.

Only in-frame clones appear in the TCRdb table, and some are missing; sequencing was by immunoSEQ multiplex PCR. The table shows more than 200,000 clones, with just under 80% occurring only once. Study results and limitations: Rising at ibrutinib response, clonality subsequently fell back toward baseline at progression. Timing of sampling differed between sustained-remission and progressing patients.

This CDR3 comprises 13 residues. Germline V gives CDR1 SGHRS, CDR2 YFSETQ. Trimming took 4 bases from V and 3 from J; bases not matched to a gene: 4. In regard to this clone: Its antigen is as yet unknown.

Sequences were derived from PBMCs, sampled after 12 months of ibrutinib treatment. The TCR was taken from a human donor with chronic lymphocytic leukemia. The chain employs TRBV5-1 and TRBJ2-7; 7 bases are shared with TRBD2. CDR3 protein: CASSEPGGYEQYF. DNA of the CDR3: TGCGCCAGCAGCGAACCGGGAGGCTACGAGCAGTACTTC.